These 18 T cell receptor beta chains originate from one sample sequenced in a study of post-analysis software for immune sequencing data (dated by TCRdb to about 2015). Study-wide findings and limitations: Significantly higher frequencies in patients than in controls were found for roughly 5 TRBV segments, including TRBV5-6, TRBV5-1 and TRBV20-1.

Antigens for these TCRs are unknown. The library came from PCR. The reads were generated on an Illumina HiSeq 2500. To reduce PCR and sequencing biases, unique molecular identifiers were incorporated into the TCR beta cDNA libraries. TCRdb's own reprocessing of the public reads used fastp at Q25 and MiXCR and kept productive beta chains. Rows merge per CDR3 protein into single entries with the most common DNA and genes. In all, the sample holds approximately 630,000 distinct CDR3 sequences, and more than 50% of those were seen once. The top ten constitute around 11% of the sample. Sequenced input: blood. Receptors were obtained from a girl aged 2 to 9 with multiple sclerosis.

The V call is TRBV7-2, the J call TRBJ1-5; D not certain. V was trimmed by 2 bases and J by 3 bases, leaving 8 bases between them. The CDR3 runs 14 residues. The V gene's germline CDR1 is SGHTA and CDR2 FQGNSA. CDR3 bases: TGTGCCAGCAGCTTAACTAGCGACAATCAGCCCCAGCATTTT. Residues: CASSLTSDNQPQHF.

This CDR3 is CASSQGNLYGYTF. For the CDR3, the DNA is TGTGCCAGCAGCCAAGGAAACCTTTATGGCTACACCTTC. The genes are TRBV4-2 and TRBJ1-2; D is undetermined. The CDR3 totals 13 residues. Germline V gene data show CDR1 as LGHNA and CDR2 as YNFKEQ. The germline V and J ends were trimmed by 1 base and 5 bases, with 8 bases remaining between them.

V and J are TRBV5-1 and TRBJ2-1, with 11 bases identical to TRBD2. CDR3 length: 18 residues. Germline CDR1 reads SGHRS; CDR2 reads YFSETQ. J was trimmed by 4 bases and V by 2 bases; bases with no gene match: 11. The CDR3 region has the DNA TGCGCCAGCAGCTTTACTGTACCTTTAGCGGGGGGGTACAATGAGCAGTTCTTC. Its protein product is CASSFTVPLAGGYNEQFF.

This clonotype has only a few counts. The V and J genes are TRBV7-8 and TRBJ1-6; 9 nucleotides align to TRBD1. CDR3 size: 14 residues. Germline values: CDR1 SGHVS, CDR2 FQNEAQ. After removal of 5 bases from V and 10 bases from J, the junction contained 6 bases not matched to a gene. Written as DNA, the CDR3 is TGTGCCAGCAGCCGGGACAGGGTTGGCTCACCCCTCCACTTT. It yields the protein CASSRDRVGSPLHF.

The CDR3 here is CANVPGLSQGYSSYEQYF. CDR3 DNA sequence: TGTGCCAACGTCCCGGGGCTTTCTCAGGGTTACAGCTCCTACGAGCAGTACTTC. V is TRBV27 and J is TRBJ2-7; D possibly uses TRBD1 or TRBD2 (5 bases each). Trimming took 10 bases from V and 0 from J, leaving 28 bases between them. Germline V lookup: CDR1 MNHEY, CDR2 SMNVEV (reference sequence). The CDR3 is made up of 18 amino acids.

In this sample, this clonotype turned up a few times. The gene calls are TRBV6-1 and TRBJ2-1, with 7 bases aligning to TRBD2. This CDR3 spans 16 amino acids. Trimming took 5 bases from V and 0 from J; bases not matched to a gene: 7. Per the germline V gene, CDR1 is MNHNS and CDR2 is SASEGT. The CDR3 region has the DNA TGTGCCAGCAGTCGGGGACTACTAAGCTCCTACAATGAGCAGTTCTTC. This sequence encodes CASSRGLLSSYNEQFF.

The rearrangement links TRBV29-1 to TRBJ2-7; D is undetermined. CDR3 length: 11 amino acids. V dropped 4 bases and J dropped 6 bases, with 10 bases sitting between them. CDR1 is SQVTM, CDR2 ANQGSEA, per germline. In DNA, the CDR3 is TGCAGCGTTGCCCCCCTGTGCGAGCAGTACTTC. It specifies CSVAPLCEQYF.

The CDR3 region is CSVEDQGGEDTQYF. In nucleotides, the CDR3 is TGCAGCGTTGAAGATCAAGGGGGAGAGGATACGCAGTATTTT. The V gene is TRBV29-1, the J gene TRBJ2-3, with D tentatively TRBD1 (6 bases). The CDR3 consists of 14 residues. CDR1 SQVTM and CDR2 ANQGSEA come from the germline V gene. The V end lost 0 bases, the J end lost 6 bases, and 13 bases lay between the germline ends.

The chain recombines TRBV11-2 with TRBJ2-5; D not certain. The J call could be wrong; TRBJ2-7 is a better fit for the DNA end. CDR3 length equals 14 residues. From germline, CDR1 is SGHAT and CDR2 FQNNGV. The CDR3 DNA is TGTGCCAGCAGCTTAGACGTAGTAACCTACGAGCAGTACTTC. It encodes CASSLDVVTYEQYF.

The chain uses TRBV20-1 and TRBJ1-2; possible D gene TRBD1, 5 bases. V lost 4 bases, J lost 2 bases, and 14 bases lay in between. The CDR3 is 14 amino acids. Germline CDR1 DFQATT, CDR2 SNEGSKA (reference sequence). The CDR3 DNA sequence: TGCAGTGCTATTCCCCGGGGGGACAACTATGGCTACACCTTC. As protein: CSAIPRGDNYGYTF.

The V call is TRBV7-9, the J call TRBJ2-4, with TRBD1 matching over 11 bases. With V trimmed by 1 base and J by 2 bases, 10 bases remained unmatched. Per the germline V gene, CDR1 is SEHNR and CDR2 is FQNEAQ (reference sequence). This CDR3 comprises 19 residues. CDR3 DNA sequence: TGTGCCAGCAGCTTAGTGGGGAGGACAGGGGGCGCGACCAAAAACATTCAGTACTTC. Translated: CASSLVGRTGGATKNIQYF.

The chain combines TRBV12-3 or TRBV12-4 with TRBJ2-1, with D perhaps TRBD2 (6 bases). The CDR3 extends over 15 amino acids. The ends were cut back, 6 bases at V and 9 bases at J, with 21 bases in the middle. The CDR3 region has the DNA TGTGCCAGCAGACCAGCGGCGGGGTACGGGGGTGAGCAGTTCTTC. It encodes CASRPAAGYGGEQFF.

This rearrangement joins TRBV7-9 to TRBJ2-2; 11 bases fit TRBD2. Germline V gives CDR1 SEHNR, CDR2 FQNEAQ (reference sequence). This CDR3 region has 15 residues. J lost 6 bases, V lost 3 bases, and 3 bases had no gene match. The CDR3 sequence: CASSLQLAGAGELFF. CDR3 DNA: TGTGCCAGCAGCTTGCAACTAGCGGGAGCCGGGGAGCTGTTTTTT.

This sequence joins TRBV7-9 and TRBJ2-1; TRBD1 aligns across 8 bases. The CDR3 runs to 16 residues. V lost 5 bases to trimming and J lost 4 bases; unmatched junction nucleotides: 10. Germline V gene data show CDR1 as SEHNR and CDR2 as FQNEAQ (reference sequence). The CDR3 reads CASSQSPDREYNEQFF. In DNA form, the CDR3 reads TGTGCCAGCAGCCAAAGCCCGGACAGGGAATACAATGAGCAGTTCTTC.

The chain employs TRBV6-5 and TRBJ2-7; D may be TRBD2 (6 bases). CDR3 length: 12 residues. Per the germline V gene, CDR1 is MNHEY and CDR2 is SVGAGI. Trimming cost V 6 bases and J 7 bases, with 13 bases left between them. CDR3 sequence reads: CASSPGDREQYF. As DNA, the CDR3 is TGTGCCAGCAGCCCGGGAGACAGAGAGCAGTACTTC.

This clonotype has just one count. V gene TRBV5-1 combines with J gene TRBJ1-2, with 9 bases aligning to TRBD1. CDR3 size: 14 residues. The ends lost 1 base at V and 6 bases at J; junction bases unmatched: 4. The germline V gene encodes CDR1 SGHRS and CDR2 YFSETQ. CDR3: CASSLYTGGDGYTF. DNA of the CDR3: TGCGCCAGCAGCTTGTATACAGGGGGCGATGGCTACACCTTC. Full variable domain (remainder filled in from reference TRBV5-1 and TRBJ1-2): KAGVTQTPRYLIKTRGQQVTLSCSPISGHRSVSWYQQTPGQGLQFLFEYFSETQRNKGNFPGRFSGRQFSNSRSEMNVSTLELGDSALYLCASSLYTGGDGYTFGSGTRLTVV.

The V gene is TRBV6-5, the J gene TRBJ2-1; D unclear. The length of the CDR3 is 14 residues. The germline V gene has CDR1 MNHEY and CDR2 SVGAGI. V was cut by 4 bases and J by 7 bases, with 14 bases left in between. The CDR3 is CASSSLESGNEQFF. As DNA, the CDR3 is TGTGCCAGCAGTTCTTTGGAGTCGGGTAATGAGCAGTTCTTC.

The chain is built from TRBV9 and TRBJ2-1; 15 bases line up with TRBD2. In germline, CDR1 is SGDLS, CDR2 YYNGEE. The J segment lost 13 bases and the V segment lost 0 bases, leaving 8 bases of the junction unmatched. This CDR3 comprises 16 residues. The CDR3 reads CASSVGGLAGGEAQFF. The DNA of the CDR3 is TGTGCCAGCAGCGTAGGGGGACTAGCGGGAGGCGAGGCCCAGTTCTTC.